This entry is about one T cell receptor (beta chain). The antigen remains unidentified. CDR1 is SEHNR and CDR2 is FQNEAQ in the germline V gene (reference sequence). The germline V and J ends were trimmed by 10 bases and 0 bases, with 9 bases remaining between them. The CDR3 covers 13 residues. This sample was taken from a study of T cells in Graves' hyperthyroidism and ophthalmopathy. Study results and caveats: In simple terms, a model built on 13 V-J features told ophthalmopathy apart from stable hyperthyroidism. Progression to ophthalmopathy was predicted a median of roughly seven months early. Blood held most thyroid clonotypes expanded above 0.001 frequency.

Using RNA transcripts as the source, TCR beta CDR3 regions were amplified. HTBI primers were employed in a first-round RT-PCR of the TCR CDR3. TCRdb passed the multiplex PCR reads through MiXCR, listing each CDR3 protein once. The sample contains around 620,000 distinct CDR3 sequences, 15% to 20% of which appear only once. Diagnoses were made from clinical symptoms, serum measures (thyroxine and TRAb), thyroid ultrasound and orbital computed tomography. Source material: blood. This sequence joins TRBV7-9 and TRBJ1-4; TRBD1 is a possible D gene (5 bases). The origin of this receptor is a woman aged 30 to 39 with Graves' hyperthyroidism. The CDR3 DNA reads as TGTGCCATCATGGGGGCAACTAATGAAAAACTGTTTTTT. It translates to CAIMGATNEKLFF. Based on the CDR3 plus reference TRBV7-9 and TRBJ1-4, the full variable domain is DTGVSQNPRHKITKRGQNVTFRCDPISEHNRLYWYRQTLGQGPEFLTYFQNEAQLEKSRLLSDRFSAERPKGSFSTLEIQRTEQGDSAMYLCAIMGATNEKLFFGSGTQLSVL.